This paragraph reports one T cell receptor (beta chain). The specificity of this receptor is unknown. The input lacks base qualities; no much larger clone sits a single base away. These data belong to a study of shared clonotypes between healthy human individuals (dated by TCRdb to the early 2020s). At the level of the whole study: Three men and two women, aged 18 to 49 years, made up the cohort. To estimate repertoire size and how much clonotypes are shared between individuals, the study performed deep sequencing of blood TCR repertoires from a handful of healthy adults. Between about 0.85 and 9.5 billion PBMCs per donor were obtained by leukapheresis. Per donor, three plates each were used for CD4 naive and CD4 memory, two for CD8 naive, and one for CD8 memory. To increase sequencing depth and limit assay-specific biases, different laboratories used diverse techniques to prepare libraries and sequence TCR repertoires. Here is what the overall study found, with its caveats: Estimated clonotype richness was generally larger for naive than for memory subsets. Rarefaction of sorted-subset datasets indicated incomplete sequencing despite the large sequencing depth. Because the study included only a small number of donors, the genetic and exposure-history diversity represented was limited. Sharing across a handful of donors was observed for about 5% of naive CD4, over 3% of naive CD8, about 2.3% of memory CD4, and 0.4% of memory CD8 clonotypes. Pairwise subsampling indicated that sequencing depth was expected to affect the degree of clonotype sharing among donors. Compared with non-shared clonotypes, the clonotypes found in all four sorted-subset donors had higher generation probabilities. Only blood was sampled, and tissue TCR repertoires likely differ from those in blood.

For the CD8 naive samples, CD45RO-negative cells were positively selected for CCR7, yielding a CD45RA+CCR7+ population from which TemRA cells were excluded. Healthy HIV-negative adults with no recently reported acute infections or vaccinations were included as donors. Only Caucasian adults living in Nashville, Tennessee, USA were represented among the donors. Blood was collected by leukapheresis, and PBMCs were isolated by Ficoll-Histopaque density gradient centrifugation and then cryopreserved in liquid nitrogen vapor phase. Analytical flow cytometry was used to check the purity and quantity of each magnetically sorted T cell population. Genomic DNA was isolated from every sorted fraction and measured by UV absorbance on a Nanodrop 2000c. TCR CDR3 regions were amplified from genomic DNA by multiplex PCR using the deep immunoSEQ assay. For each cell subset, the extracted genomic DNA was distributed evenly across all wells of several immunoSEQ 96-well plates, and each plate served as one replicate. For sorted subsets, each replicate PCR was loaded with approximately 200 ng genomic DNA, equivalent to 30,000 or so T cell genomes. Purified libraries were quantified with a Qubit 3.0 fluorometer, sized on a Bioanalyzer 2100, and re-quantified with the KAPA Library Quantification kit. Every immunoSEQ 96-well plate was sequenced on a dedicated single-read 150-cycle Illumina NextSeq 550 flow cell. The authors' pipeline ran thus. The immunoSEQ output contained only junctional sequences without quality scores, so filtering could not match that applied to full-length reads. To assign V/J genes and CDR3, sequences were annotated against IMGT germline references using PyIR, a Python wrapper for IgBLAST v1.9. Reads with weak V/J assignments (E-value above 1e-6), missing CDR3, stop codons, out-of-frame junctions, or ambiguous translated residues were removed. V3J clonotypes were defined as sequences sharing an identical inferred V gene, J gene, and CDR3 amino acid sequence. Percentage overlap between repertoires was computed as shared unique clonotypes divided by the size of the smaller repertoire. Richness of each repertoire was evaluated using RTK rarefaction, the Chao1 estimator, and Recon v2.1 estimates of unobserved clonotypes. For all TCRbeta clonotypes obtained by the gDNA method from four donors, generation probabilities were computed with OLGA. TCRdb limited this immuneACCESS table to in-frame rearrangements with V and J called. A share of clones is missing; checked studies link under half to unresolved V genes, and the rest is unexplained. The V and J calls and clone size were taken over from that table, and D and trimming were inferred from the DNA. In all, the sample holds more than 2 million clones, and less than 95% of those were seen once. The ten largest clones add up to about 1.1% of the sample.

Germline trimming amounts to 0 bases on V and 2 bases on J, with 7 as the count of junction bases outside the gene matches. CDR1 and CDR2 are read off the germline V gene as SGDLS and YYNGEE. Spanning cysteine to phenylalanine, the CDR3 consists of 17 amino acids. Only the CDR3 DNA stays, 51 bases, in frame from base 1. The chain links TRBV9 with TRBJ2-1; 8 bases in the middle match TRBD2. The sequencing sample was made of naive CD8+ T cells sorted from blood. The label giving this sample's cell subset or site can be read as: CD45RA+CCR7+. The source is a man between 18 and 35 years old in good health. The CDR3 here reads CASSVDDGLAAYNEQFF. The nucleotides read TGTGCCAGCAGCGTAGATGACGGACTAGCAGCCTACAATGAGCAGTTCTTC.